Presented here are 2 T cell receptor beta chains from one specimen sequenced in a study of T-cell memory formation after mild COVID-19. TCRdb redid the calling of the 5' RACE reads with MiXCR, one entry per CDR3 protein. The data contain some 410,000 distinct CDR3 sequences, around a quarter of them singletons. Sequencing used PBMCs or a T cell subset sorted from them (not recorded which). The receptor set was obtained from an adult woman who had mild COVID-19 (a few samples of this study predate the infection). Cell type and time point are not known.

This clonotype has a handful of counts. This rearrangement joins TRBV25-1 to TRBJ2-1; 8 bases fit TRBD2. The germline V gene has CDR1 MGHDK and CDR2 SYGVNS. There are 14 residues in the CDR3. The V and J ends lost 7 bases and 3 bases, in that order; junction bases with no gene match: 5. CDR3 protein: CASNGGDLYNEQFF. CDR3 sequence (DNA): TGTGCCAGCAACGGGGGGGATCTCTACAATGAGCAGTTCTTC.

V is TRBV7-9 and J is TRBJ2-4, with D unclear. The CDR3 runs 14 residues. V was cut by 3 bases and J by 7 bases, with 13 bases left in between. CDR1 and CDR2 from the germline V gene are SEHNR and FQNEAQ (reference sequence). The CDR3: CASSLSWCWNIQYF. In DNA form, the CDR3 reads TGTGCCAGCAGCTTGTCATGGTGTTGGAACATTCAGTACTTC.